A single sample is the source of the 15 T cell receptor beta chains below, sequenced in a study of T cell clusters in autoimmune cytopenias. Each sample's input was around 270 ng genomic DNA, some 38,000 genome equivalents. TRB rearrangements were amplified by touch-down multiplex PCR with mixed TRB-A/B primers. TCRdb re-called the multiplex PCR reads and catalogs CDR3 proteins one per entry, DNA excluded. The sample holds under 8,500 distinct CDR3 sequences. These data were likewise used in another study, on T cell repertoires in aging, cancer and after chemotherapy.

Sequences were obtained from peripheral blood. Receptor source: a human donor in good health.

The V gene is TRBV30, the J gene TRBJ2-1; the TRBD2 assignment by TCRdb is unverifiable without DNA. The CDR3 extends over 16 amino acids. Germline CDR1 and CDR2: GTSNPN and SVGIG (reference sequence). CDR3 amino acids: CAWSVIGRAFVNEQFF.

The rearrangement joins TRBV15 to TRBJ2-3; TCRdb lists TRBD2, though no DNA is available to test this call. The germline V gene has CDR1 LNHNV and CDR2 YYDKDF (reference sequence). CDR3 length equals 15 residues. The CDR3 sequence is CATSGGLAEKDTQYF.

The V and J genes are TRBV19 and TRBJ1-1. The CDR3 consists of 14 residues. Germline V lookup: CDR1 LNHDA, CDR2 SQIVND (reference sequence). The CDR3 spells CASSMQAMNTEAFF.

This chain links TRBV19 with TRBJ2-1; TCRdb's D call of TRBD2 is untestable without DNA. The CDR3 covers 15 residues. Germline V gene data show CDR1 as LNHDA and CDR2 as SQIVND (reference sequence). The CDR3 spells CASSPRDSPINEQFF.

The gene calls are TRBV5-3 and TRBJ2-3; no DNA is available, so the TRBD2 call from TCRdb remains unchecked. TRBV5-3 is filed as an ORF, its function uncertain. The CDR3 consists of 15 residues. The CDR3 sequence is CARSSVREGQDTQYF.

The J gene is TRBJ1-6, the V gene TRBV27; the TCRdb D gene call, TRBD1, has no DNA to confirm it. Germline V gene data show CDR1 as MNHEY and CDR2 as SMNVEV (reference sequence). The CDR3 covers 14 residues. The CDR3 sequence: CASSPDRINSPLHF.

V is TRBV15 and J is TRBJ2-1; TCRdb gives TRBD1 as the D gene, but with no DNA this cannot be confirmed. Germline V CDR1 and CDR2: LNHNV, YYDKDF (reference sequence). The CDR3 sequence is 16 residues long. This CDR3 reads CATSSPPGGVNNEQFF.

This clonotype is labeled medium-sized based on frequency. The chain couples TRBV19 to TRBJ1-5; there is no DNA to check the TCRdb D call of TRBD1. The germline V gene encodes CDR1 LNHDA and CDR2 SQIVND (reference sequence). The CDR3 spans 18 residues. The chain's CDR3 is CASSMERTGEGSNQPQHF.

The gene calls are TRBV5-4 and TRBJ2-1; without DNA, the TCRdb call of TRBD2 cannot be checked. The germline gives CDR1 SGHNT, CDR2 YYREEE (reference sequence). This CDR3 has 14 residues. The CDR3 sequence: CASSSSGRAIEQFF.

The chain carries TRBV5-1 and TRBJ1-2. There are 15 residues in the CDR3. In germline, CDR1 is SGHRS, CDR2 YFSETQ. CDR3 sequence reads: CASSLLRGSSGGYTF.

The V gene is TRBV6-5, the J gene TRBJ1-1. The CDR3 consists of 14 residues. In germline, CDR1 is MNHEY, CDR2 SVGAGI. CDR3 residues: CASRDLERNTEAFF.

This rearrangement joins TRBV5-6 to TRBJ2-6. Germline CDR1 SGHDT, CDR2 YYEEEE. CDR3 length: 14 residues. This CDR3 is CASSLLTGANVLTF.

CDR3 region: CASSYNYEQYF. The V and J genes are TRBV6-2 or TRBV6-3 and TRBJ2-7. Germline CDR1 is MNHEY and CDR2 is SVGEGT. The CDR3 is 11 residues long.

The rearrangement uses TRBV6-5 and TRBJ1-2; TCRdb gives TRBD1 as the D gene, but with no DNA this cannot be confirmed. In germline, CDR1 is MNHEY, CDR2 SVGAGI. The CDR3 length is 12 residues. CDR3 in amino acids: CASRDEGGGYTF.

The V and J genes are TRBV19 and TRBJ2-7. This CDR3 is built from 14 residues. Germline V gene sequence: CDR1 LNHDA, CDR2 SQIVND (reference sequence). The CDR3 sequence: CASSIGVSSYEQYF.